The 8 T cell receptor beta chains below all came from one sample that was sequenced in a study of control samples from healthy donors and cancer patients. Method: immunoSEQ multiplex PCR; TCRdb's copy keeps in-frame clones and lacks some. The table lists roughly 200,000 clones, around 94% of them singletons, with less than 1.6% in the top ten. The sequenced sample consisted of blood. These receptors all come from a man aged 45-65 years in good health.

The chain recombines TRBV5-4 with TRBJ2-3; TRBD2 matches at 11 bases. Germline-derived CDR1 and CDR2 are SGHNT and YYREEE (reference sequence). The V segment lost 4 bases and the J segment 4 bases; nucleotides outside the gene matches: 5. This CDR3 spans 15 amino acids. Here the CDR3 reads CASSRSGGASDTQYF. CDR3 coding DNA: TGTGCCAGCAGCCGTAGCGGGGGGGCCTCAGATACGCAGTATTTT.

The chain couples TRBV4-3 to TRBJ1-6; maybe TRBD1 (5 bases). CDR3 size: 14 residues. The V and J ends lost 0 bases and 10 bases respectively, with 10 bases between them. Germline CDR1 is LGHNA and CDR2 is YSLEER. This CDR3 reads CASSQERGVSPLHF. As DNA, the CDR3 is TGCGCCAGCAGCCAAGAAAGAGGGGTATCACCCCTCCACTTT.

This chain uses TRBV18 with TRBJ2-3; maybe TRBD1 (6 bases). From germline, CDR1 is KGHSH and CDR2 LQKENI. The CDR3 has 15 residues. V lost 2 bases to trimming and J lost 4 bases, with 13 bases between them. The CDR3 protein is CASSPVQGAADTQYF. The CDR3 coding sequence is TGTGCCAGCTCACCAGTACAGGGAGCGGCAGATACGCAGTATTTT.

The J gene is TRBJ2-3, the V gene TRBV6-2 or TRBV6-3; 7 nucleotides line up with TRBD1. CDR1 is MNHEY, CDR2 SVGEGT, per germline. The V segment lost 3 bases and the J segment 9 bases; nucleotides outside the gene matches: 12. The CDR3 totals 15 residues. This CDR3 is CASSYGGKGAVTQYF. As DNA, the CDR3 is TGTGCCAGCAGTTATGGGGGTAAGGGGGCCGTCACGCAGTATTTT.

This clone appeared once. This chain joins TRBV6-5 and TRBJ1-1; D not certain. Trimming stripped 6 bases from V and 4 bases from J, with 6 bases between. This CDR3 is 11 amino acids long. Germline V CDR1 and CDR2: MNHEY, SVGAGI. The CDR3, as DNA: TGTGCCAGCAGAGTTATCACTGAAGCTTTCTTT. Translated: CASRVITEAFF.

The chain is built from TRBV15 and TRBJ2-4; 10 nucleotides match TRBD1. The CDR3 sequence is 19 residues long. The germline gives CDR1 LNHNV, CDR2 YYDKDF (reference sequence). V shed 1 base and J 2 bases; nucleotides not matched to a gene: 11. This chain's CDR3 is CATSRVRTGTGVSKNIQYF. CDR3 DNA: TGTGCCACCAGCAGAGTCCGTACCGGGACAGGGGTTTCCAAAAACATTCAGTACTTC.

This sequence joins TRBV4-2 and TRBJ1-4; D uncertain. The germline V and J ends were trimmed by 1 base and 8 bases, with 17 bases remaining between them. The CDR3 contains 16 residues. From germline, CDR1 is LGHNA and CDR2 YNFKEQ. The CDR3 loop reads CASSQATGSINEKLFF. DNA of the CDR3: TGTGCCAGCAGCCAAGCCACTGGGTCGATCAACGAAAAACTGTTTTTT.

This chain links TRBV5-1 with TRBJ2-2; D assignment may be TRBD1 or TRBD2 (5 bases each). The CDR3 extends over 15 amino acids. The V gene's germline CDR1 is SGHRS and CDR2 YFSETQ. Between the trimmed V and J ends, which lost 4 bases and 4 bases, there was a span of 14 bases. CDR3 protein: CASSAGTAGTGELFF. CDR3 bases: TGCGCCAGCAGCGCCGGGACGGCGGGCACCGGGGAGCTGTTTTTT. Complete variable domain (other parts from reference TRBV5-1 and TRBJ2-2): KAGVTQTPRYLIKTRGQQVTLSCSPISGHRSVSWYQQTPGQGLQFLFEYFSETQRNKGNFPGRFSGRQFSNSRSEMNVSTLELGDSALYLCASSAGTAGTGELFFGEGSRLTVL.